The present TCR beta chain was sequenced within a study of vaccination effects on CD4 cells after COVID-19. With respect to this clone: Its cognate antigen is unknown.

Using immunoSEQ multiplex PCR, the repertoire was profiled, and TCRdb retains in-frame clones only, with some absent. The repertoire has 20,000 to 25,000 clones, roughly three quarters of them found once; the top ten carry almost 8.5%. The germline gives CDR1 MRHNA, CDR2 SNTAGT. This CDR3 is 14 amino acids long. V lost 2 bases and J 0 bases, leaving 2 bases between the germline ends. Peptide-pool stimulation followed by sequencing identified expanded antigen-specific CD4+ clonotypes in the ViraFEST assay. After roughly ten days in culture, the CD4+ T cells were isolated. All study participants received two doses of BNT162b2 or mRNA-1273 vaccine. Cultures used roughly 2.2 million PBMC per well, roughly 9.8 IU/ml IL-2 and 10 ug/ml peptides. IL-2 medium supplanted half the medium on days 3 and 7. Whole-study findings and limits: Pronounced clonal contraction occurred in clones induced by infection and by vaccine late after vaccination.

The specimen comprised CD4+ T cells from PBMCs cultured with SARS-CoV-2 spike peptides, sampled after COVID-19 vaccination. This chain links TRBV6-4 with TRBJ2-6; D unclear. This sequence originates from a human donor who received a COVID-19 vaccine. CDR3 sequence reads: CASSDNSGANVLTF. For the CDR3, the DNA is TGTGCCAGCAGTGACAACTCTGGGGCCAACGTCCTGACTTTC.